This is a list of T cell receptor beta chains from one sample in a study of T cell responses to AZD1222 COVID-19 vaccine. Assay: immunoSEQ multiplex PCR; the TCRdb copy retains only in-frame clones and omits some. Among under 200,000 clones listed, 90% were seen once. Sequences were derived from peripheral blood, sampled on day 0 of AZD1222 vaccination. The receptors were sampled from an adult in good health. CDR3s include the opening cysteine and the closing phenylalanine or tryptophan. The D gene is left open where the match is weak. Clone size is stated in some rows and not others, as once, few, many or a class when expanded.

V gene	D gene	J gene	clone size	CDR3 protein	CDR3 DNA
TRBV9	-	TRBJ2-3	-	CASSSEGVPTDTQYF	TGTGCCAGCAGCTCCGAAGGGGTCCCCACAGATACGCAGTATTTT
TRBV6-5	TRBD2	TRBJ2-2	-	CASSTSGGATGELFF	TGTGCCAGCAGTACTAGCGGGGGGGCCACCGGGGAGCTGTTTTTT
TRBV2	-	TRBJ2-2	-	CASSEAGSGELFF	TGTGCCAGCAGTGAAGCGGGGTCCGGGGAGCTGTTTTTT
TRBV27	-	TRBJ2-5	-	CASSLGGYQETQYF	TGTGCCAGCAGTTTAGGAGGGTACCAAGAGACCCAGTACTTC
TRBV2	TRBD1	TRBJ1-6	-	CASNTVGQAKSPLHF	TGTGCCAGCAACACAGTGGGACAGGCAAAATCACCCCTCCACTTT
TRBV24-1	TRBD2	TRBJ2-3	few	CATSPQGLAGTDTQYF	TGTGCCACCAGTCCCCAAGGGCTAGCGGGGACAGATACGCAGTATTTT
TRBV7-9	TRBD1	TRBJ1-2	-	CASSRDRGTYGYTF	TGTGCCAGCAGCCGGGACAGGGGGACCTATGGCTACACCTTC
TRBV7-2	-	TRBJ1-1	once	CASSFYVENTEAFF	TGTGCCAGCAGCTTCTATGTGGAGAACACTGAAGCTTTCTTT
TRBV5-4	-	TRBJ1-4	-	CASTSQSQEAGGNEKLFF	TGTGCCAGCACTTCTCAATCGCAGGAGGCAGGAGGTAATGAAAAACTGTTTTTT
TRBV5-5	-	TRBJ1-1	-	CASSLGGRTEAFF	TGTGCCAGCAGCTTGGGGGGGCGCACTGAAGCTTTCTTT
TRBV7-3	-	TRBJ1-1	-	CASSPGQGTEAFF	TGTGCCAGCAGCCCCGGCCAGGGCACTGAAGCTTTCTTT
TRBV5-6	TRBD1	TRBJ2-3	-	CASSFGQGEGTDTQYF	TGTGCCAGCAGCTTTGGACAGGGTGAGGGCACAGATACGCAGTATTTT
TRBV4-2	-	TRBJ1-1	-	CASSQGVSFNTEAFF	TGTGCCAGCAGCCAAGGAGTGTCTTTCAACACTGAAGCTTTCTTT
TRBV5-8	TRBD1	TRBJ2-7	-	CASTQLGQVIYEQYF	TGTGCCAGCACCCAATTGGGACAGGTGATATACGAGCAGTACTTC
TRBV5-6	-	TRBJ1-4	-	CASSLTGSGEKLFF	TGTGCCAGCAGCTTGACAGGGTCTGGCGAAAAACTGTTTTTT
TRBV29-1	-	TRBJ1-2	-	CSVENSVGGYTF	TGCAGCGTTGAGAACAGTGTTGGTGGCTACACCTTC
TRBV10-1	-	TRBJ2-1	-	CATVPRAYNEQFF	TGCGCCACGGTACCCCGGGCTTACAATGAGCAGTTCTTC
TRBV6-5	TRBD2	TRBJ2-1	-	CAISGVYNEQFF	TGTGCCATCAGCGGGGTCTACAATGAGCAGTTCTTC
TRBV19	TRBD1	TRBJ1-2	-	CASSFSTGGGYGYTF	TGTGCCAGTAGTTTCTCGACAGGGGGCGGCTATGGCTACACCTTC
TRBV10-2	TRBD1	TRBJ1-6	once	CASRKKQGDNSPLHF	TGCGCCAGCAGAAAGAAACAGGGGGATAATTCACCCCTCCACTTT
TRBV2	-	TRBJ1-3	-	CASLLARTSSGNTIYF	TGTGCCAGCCTTCTTGCGAGGACGTCCTCTGGAAACACCATATATTTT
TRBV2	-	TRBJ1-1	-	CASSADEGTEAFF	TGTGCCAGCAGCGCTGACGAGGGGACTGAAGCTTTCTTT
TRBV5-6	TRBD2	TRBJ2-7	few	CASSAAGGAQYEQYF	TGTGCCAGCAGCGCCGCGGGGGGGGCACAATACGAGCAGTACTTC
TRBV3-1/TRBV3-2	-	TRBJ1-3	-	CASSPSTENTIYF	TGTGCCAGCAGCCCCTCTACAGAGAACACCATATATTTT
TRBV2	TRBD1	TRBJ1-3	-	CASRGDRISGNTIYF	TGTGCCAGCAGAGGGGACAGGATCTCTGGAAACACCATATATTTT
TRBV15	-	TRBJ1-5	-	CATSAGAGRWANQPQHF	TGTGCCACCAGCGCGGGGGCAGGGAGATGGGCCAATCAGCCCCAGCATTTT
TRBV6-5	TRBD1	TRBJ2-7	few	CASSPLQGGSYEQYF	TGTGCCAGCAGTCCATTACAGGGGGGATCCTACGAGCAGTACTTC
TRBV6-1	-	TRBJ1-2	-	CASSDRVPTF	TGTGCCAGCAGTGACAGGGTCCCCACCTTC
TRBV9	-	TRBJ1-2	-	CASSAHYGYTF	TGTGCCAGCAGCGCCCACTATGGCTACACCTTC
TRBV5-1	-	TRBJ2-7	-	CASSGGASLSYEQYF	TGCGCCAGCAGCGGGGGGGCCAGCTTATCCTACGAGCAGTACTTC
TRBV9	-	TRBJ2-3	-	CASRPQSTDTQYF	TGTGCCAGCAGACCGCAGAGCACAGATACGCAGTATTTT
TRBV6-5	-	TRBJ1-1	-	CASIFDGRSTEAFF	TGTGCCAGCATTTTCGACGGCCGAAGCACTGAAGCTTTCTTT
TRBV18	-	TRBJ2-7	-	CASSPSPPGTSMGEQYF	TGTGCCAGCTCTCCCTCACCGCCGGGGACCTCAATGGGCGAGCAGTACTTC
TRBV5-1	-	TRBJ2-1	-	CASSGTGYNEQFF	TGCGCCAGCAGCGGAACAGGGTACAATGAGCAGTTCTTC
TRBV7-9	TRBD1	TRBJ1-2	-	CASSEGTGGKSNYGYTF	TGTGCCAGCAGCGAGGGGACAGGGGGTAAATCTAACTATGGCTACACCTTC
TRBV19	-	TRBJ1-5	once	CASSGQYSNQPQHF	TGTGCCAGTAGCGGTCAATATAGCAATCAGCCCCAGCATTTT
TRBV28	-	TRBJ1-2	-	CASLPGSNYGYTF	TGTGCCAGCCTCCCCGGTTCTAACTATGGCTACACCTTC
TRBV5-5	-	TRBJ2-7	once	CASSLSVDRSSYEQYF	TGTGCCAGCAGCTTGTCAGTTGACAGGTCCTCCTACGAGCAGTACTTC
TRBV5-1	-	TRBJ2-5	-	CASRPSTGMETQYF	TGCGCCAGCAGACCATCGACAGGCATGGAGACCCAGTACTTC
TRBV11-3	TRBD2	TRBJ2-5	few	CASSFGRTSRETQYF	TGTGCCAGCAGCTTCGGCCGGACTAGCAGGGAGACCCAGTACTTC
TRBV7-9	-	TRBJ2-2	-	CASSLGGHTGELFF	TGTGCCAGCAGCTTGGGGGGTCACACCGGGGAGCTGTTTTTT
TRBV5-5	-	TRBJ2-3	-	CASSLDYSRVKDTQYF	TGTGCCAGCAGCTTGGATTATTCGCGGGTTAAAGATACGCAGTATTTT
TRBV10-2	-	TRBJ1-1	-	CAAQGWTLNTEAFF	TGCGCCGCCCAAGGGTGGACCCTGAACACTGAAGCTTTCTTT
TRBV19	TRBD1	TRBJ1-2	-	CASSSGQGNYGYTF	TGTGCCAGTAGTTCGGGACAGGGGAACTATGGCTACACCTTC
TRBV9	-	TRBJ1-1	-	CASSVSIGTNTEAFF	TGTGCCAGCAGCGTATCGATAGGGACGAACACTGAAGCTTTCTTT
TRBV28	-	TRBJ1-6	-	CASSPPGSSYNSPLHF	TGTGCCAGCAGTCCCCCAGGGAGCTCCTATAATTCACCCCTCCACTTT
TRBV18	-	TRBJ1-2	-	CASSPDVKYGYTF	TGTGCCAGCTCACCAGACGTCAAGTATGGCTACACCTTC